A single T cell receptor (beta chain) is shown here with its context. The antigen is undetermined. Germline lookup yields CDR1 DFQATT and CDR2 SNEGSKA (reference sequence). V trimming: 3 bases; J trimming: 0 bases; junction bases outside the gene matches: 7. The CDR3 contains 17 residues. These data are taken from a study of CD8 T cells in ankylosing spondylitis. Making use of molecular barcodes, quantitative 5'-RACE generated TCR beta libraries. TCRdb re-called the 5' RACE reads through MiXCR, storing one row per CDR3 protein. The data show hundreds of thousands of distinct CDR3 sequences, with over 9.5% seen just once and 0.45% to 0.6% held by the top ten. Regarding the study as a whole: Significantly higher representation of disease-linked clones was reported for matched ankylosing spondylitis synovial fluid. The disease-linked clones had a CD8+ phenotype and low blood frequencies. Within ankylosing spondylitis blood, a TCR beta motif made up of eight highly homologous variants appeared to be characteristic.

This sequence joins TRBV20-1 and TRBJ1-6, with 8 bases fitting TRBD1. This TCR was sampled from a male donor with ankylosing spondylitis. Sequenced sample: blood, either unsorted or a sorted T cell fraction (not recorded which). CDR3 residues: CSASSLRGRSYNSPLHF. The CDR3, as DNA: TGCAGTGCTAGTTCCCTCAGGGGGCGCTCCTATAATTCACCCCTCCACTTT.